The TCR beta chain under discussion was sequenced for a study of OX40 agonist ivuxolimab in advanced cancers. The protocol was immunoSEQ multiplex PCR, while the TCRdb copy is restricted to in-frame clones and leaves out a portion. The sample has fewer than 65,000 clones, roughly 84% seen once. This clonotype originated in an adult with an advanced solid tumor such as melanoma, head and neck, liver or kidney cancer. Sequencing was performed on CD4+ or CD8+ T cells sorted from blood, taken in a trial of the OX40 agonist ivuxolimab.

Written as DNA, the CDR3 is TGCGCCAGCAGCCAAATAGTTAACACCGGGGAGCTGTTTTTT. It is translated as CASSQIVNTGELFF. The V gene is TRBV4-3, the J gene TRBJ2-2; D unclear. CDR3 length: 14 amino acids. Germline V CDR1 and CDR2: LGHNA, YSLEER. V was shortened by 2 bases and J by 2 bases, with 6 bases between the two germline ends.